The clone carrying this T cell receptor (beta chain) showed up just a few times. Its antigen is as yet unknown. This entry comes from a study of CD8 T cells in ankylosing spondylitis. TCRdb used MiXCR to reprocess the 5' RACE reads, holding one entry per CDR3 protein. The table has 200,000 to 250,000 distinct CDR3 sequences, approximately 20% seen once. Whole-study findings and limits: Reportedly, disease-linked clones are significantly enriched in ankylosing spondylitis patients' matched synovial fluid. Within ankylosing spondylitis blood, a TCR beta motif made up of under 10 highly homologous variants appeared to be characteristic. A subset of motif variants has previously been described in the synovial fluid and blood of reactive arthritis.

The V gene's germline CDR1 is SGHVS and CDR2 FQNEAQ. Trimming took off 6 bases at V and 1 base at J, with 9 bases between the two ends. The CDR3 is 13 amino acids. The specimen was blood, either unsorted or a sorted T cell fraction (not recorded which). This chain uses TRBV7-8 with TRBJ1-1; D remains ambiguous. This TCR derives from a male donor with ankylosing spondylitis. In nucleotides, the CDR3 is TGTGCCAGCAGACTGGACGGGAACACTGAAGCTTTCTTT. Its translation: CASRLDGNTEAFF.